This T cell receptor beta chain came from a study of T cells after yellow fever vaccination. General study findings and limits: The secondary response was weaker but peaked faster, day 5 versus 15. Most primary-vaccination clones reappeared after the booster (about 96% CD4, about 90% CD8).

This clonotype was observed a handful of times. The antigen is unknown. Conversion of TCR transcripts into cDNA relied on 5'RACE template switching, which added a universal primer site and UMIs. MiXCR, run by TCRdb on the 5' RACE reads, gives a single entry per CDR3 protein. The sample carries 200,000 to 300,000 distinct CDR3 sequences, under 15% recorded once. The CDR3 extends over 14 amino acids. The germline gives CDR1 MNHNS, CDR2 SASEGT. J gave up 3 bases and V 6 bases, and 3 bases lay outside the gene matches. This sequence originates from a man aged 25 to 45 who received the YFV17D yellow fever vaccine. The V gene is TRBV6-1, the J gene TRBJ2-7, with 12 bases identical to TRBD2. This specimen consisted of CD4+ T cells sorted from PBMCs, obtained 45 days after the yellow fever booster vaccination. The CDR3 nucleotides are TGTGCCAGCAGGGAGGGACTAGCGGGCTACGAGCAGTACTTC. Its translation is CASREGLAGYEQYF.